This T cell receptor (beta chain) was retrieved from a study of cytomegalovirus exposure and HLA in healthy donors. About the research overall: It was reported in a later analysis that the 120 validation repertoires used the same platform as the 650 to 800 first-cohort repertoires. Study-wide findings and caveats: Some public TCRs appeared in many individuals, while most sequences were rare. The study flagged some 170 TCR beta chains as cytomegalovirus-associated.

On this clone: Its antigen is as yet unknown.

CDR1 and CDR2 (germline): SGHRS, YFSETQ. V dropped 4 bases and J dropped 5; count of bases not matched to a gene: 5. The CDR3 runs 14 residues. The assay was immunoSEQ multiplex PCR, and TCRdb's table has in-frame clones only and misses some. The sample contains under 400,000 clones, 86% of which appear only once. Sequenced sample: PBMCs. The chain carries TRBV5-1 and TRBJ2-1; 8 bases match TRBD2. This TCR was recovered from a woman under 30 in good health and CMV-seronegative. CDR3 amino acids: CASSPRGGNNEQFF. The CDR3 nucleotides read TGCGCCAGCAGCCCCCGGGGGGGAAACAATGAGCAGTTCTTC.